The 17 T cell receptor beta chains below were found in one sample sequenced in a study of blood T cell repertoires in COVID-19. The repertoire was sequenced with immunoSEQ multiplex PCR; TCRdb's copy has only in-frame clones and lacks some. Of over 200,000 clones detected, roughly 80% appear once; the ten largest clones hold approximately 8%. The sample consisted of peripheral blood. Receptors originate from a woman aged 80 or over with acute or convalescent COVID-19.

This clone has only a few counts. This sequence joins TRBV5-1 and TRBJ1-4; perhaps TRBD1 as D (6 bases). Germline CDR1 and CDR2: SGHRS and YFSETQ. This CDR3 has 18 residues. The V and J ends lost 0 bases and 0 bases respectively, with 15 bases between them. Written as DNA, the CDR3 is TGCGCCAGCAGCTTGGATCCCAGGGGACTAGCAACTAATGAAAAACTGTTTTTT. Protein sequence: CASSLDPRGLATNEKLFF.

The chain recombines TRBV14 with TRBJ2-3, with 10 positions matching TRBD2. The CDR3 runs to 17 residues. Trimming took 1 base from V and 4 from J; bases not matched to a gene: 8. Germline CDR1 and CDR2: SGHDN and FVKESK. CDR3 protein: CASSQVQGLAGADTQYF. CDR3 bases: TGTGCCAGCAGCCAAGTTCAAGGGCTAGCGGGAGCAGATACGCAGTATTTT. The variable domain in full, completed from reference TRBV14 and TRBJ2-3, reads EAGVTQFPSHSVIEKGQTVTLRCDPISGHDNLYWYRRVMGKEIKFLLHFVKESKQDESGMPNNRFLAERTGGTYSTLKVQPAELEDSGVYFCASSQVQGLAGADTQYFGPGTRLTVL.

The chain combines TRBV27 with TRBJ1-2, with D possibly being TRBD1 (5 bases). Germline values: CDR1 MNHEY, CDR2 SMNVEV (reference sequence). The CDR3 loop spans 13 amino acids. V gave up 7 bases and J gave up 8 bases, with 17 bases separating them. CDR3 coding DNA: TGTGCCAGCATGCCCTCTGGGGGGAGGGGCTACACCTTC. Translation: CASMPSGGRGYTF.

The V gene is TRBV11-2, the J gene TRBJ1-4; D is unresolved. V dropped 1 base and J dropped 0 bases, with 9 bases sitting between them. The germline V gene encodes CDR1 SGHAT and CDR2 FQNNGV. CDR3 size: 16 residues. The CDR3 spells CASSLGSFATNEKLFF. The DNA of the CDR3 is TGTGCCAGCAGCTTAGGTAGTTTTGCAACTAATGAAAAACTGTTTTTT. The full variable domain, in which reference TRBV11-2 and TRBJ1-4 provide the parts outside the CDR3, is EAGVAQSPRYKIIEKRQSVAFWCNPISGHATLYWYQQILGQGPKLLIQFQNNGVVDDSQLPKDRFSAERLKGVDSTLKIQPAKLEDSAVYLCASSLGSFATNEKLFFGSGTQLSVL.

The CDR3 nucleotides are TGTGCCACCAGTGATTTCGGACTAGCGGGAGGGCTACAGCCGAACACCGGGGAGCTGTTTTTT. Protein product: CATSDFGLAGGLQPNTGELFF. The rearrangement links TRBV24-1 to TRBJ2-2; TRBD2 matches at 15 bases. Per the germline V gene, CDR1 is KGHDR and CDR2 is SFDVKD. The J segment lost 0 bases and the V segment lost 1 base, leaving 8 bases of the junction unmatched. The CDR3 is 21 residues long.

This clone was detected only once. This chain connects TRBV2 to TRBJ2-1; 12 positions agree with TRBD1. Germline trimming cut 5 bases from V and 8 bases from J; bases unmatched to any gene: 13. This CDR3 has 17 residues. CDR1 is SNHLY and CDR2 is FYNNEI in the germline V gene. CDR3 sequence (DNA): TGTGCCAGCAGTCTCGGTTCCCCCGGGACAGGGGGCTATGAGCAGTTCTTC. Its protein is CASSLGSPGTGGYEQFF.

The chain uses TRBV6-6 and TRBJ2-6, with D perhaps matching TRBD2 (5 bases). Between the trimmed V and J ends, which lost 5 bases and 1 base, there was a span of 9 bases. Per germline, CDR1 MNHNY and CDR2 SVGAGI (reference sequence). The CDR3 runs to 15 residues. The chain's CDR3 is CASSREGSGANVLTF. The CDR3, as DNA: TGTGCCAGCAGTAGAGAGGGTTCTGGGGCCAACGTCCTGACTTTC.

The genes are TRBV5-6 and TRBJ2-7; TRBD1 aligns across 9 bases. The CDR3 consists of 18 residues. Losses at the gene ends were 3 bases for V and 2 bases for J; bases not matched to a gene: 15. Germline assignment: CDR1 SGHDT and CDR2 YYEEEE. The CDR3 coding sequence is TGTGCCAGCAGCTCGAGGAGGACAGGGGTCGTTCCAACCTACGAGCAGTACTTC. It codes for CASSSRRTGVVPTYEQYF.

This clone was seen just once. The DNA for the CDR3 is TGTGCCAGCAGTGTTCAGTCGAACACTGAAGCTTTCTTT. Protein product: CASSVQSNTEAFF. The chain joins TRBV6-4 to TRBJ1-1; no clear D. Germline-derived CDR1 and CDR2 are MRHNA and SNTAGT. Trimming pared 4 bases from V and 1 base from J, leaving 7 bases between. The length of the CDR3 is 13 residues.

The J gene is TRBJ2-3, the V gene TRBV14; D not certain. Deletions cut 1 base from V and 4 bases from J, with 6 bases between. CDR3 length: 13 amino acids. Germline CDR1 and CDR2: SGHDN and FVKESK. This CDR3 reads CASSQGFADTQYF. CDR3 coding DNA: TGTGCCAGCAGCCAAGGTTTCGCAGATACGCAGTATTTT.

The V and J genes are TRBV12-5 and TRBJ1-4, with D possibly matching TRBD1 (6 bases). Trimming took 0 bases from V and 2 from J, leaving 16 bases between them. The V gene's germline CDR1 is LGHNT and CDR2 FRNRAP. This CDR3 spans 18 amino acids. CDR3 coding DNA: TGTGCTAGTGGTTTGGTACTCGGCAGGGGAGTGACTAATGAAAAACTGTTTTTT. This encodes CASGLVLGRGVTNEKLFF.

The rearrangement links TRBV28 to TRBJ1-3, with a tentative D call TRBD1 (6 bases). Trimming cost V 2 bases and J 2 bases, with 10 bases left between them. Germline V gene sequence: CDR1 MDHEN, CDR2 SYDVKM. There are 15 residues in the CDR3. The CDR3 DNA follows: TGTGCCAGCAGTTTAAACAGGGTTCCTGGAAACACCATATATTTT. It translates to CASSLNRVPGNTIYF. Complete variable domain (other parts from reference TRBV28 and TRBJ1-3): DVKVTQSSRYLVKRTGEKVFLECVQDMDHENMFWYRQDPGLGLRLIYFSYDVKMKEKGDIPEGYSVSREKKERFSLILESASTNQTSMYLCASSLNRVPGNTIYFGEGSWLTVV.

This clone has just a few counts. The J gene is TRBJ1-2, the V gene TRBV11-3; tentatively, D is TRBD1 (6 bases). The CDR3 runs to 10 residues. Germline CDR1 is SGHNT and CDR2 is YENEEA. Trimming removed 6 bases at V and 12 bases at J, with 11 bases between. CDR3 DNA sequence: TGTGCCAGCAGACAACAGGGTGACACCTTC. It specifies CASRQQGDTF.

This chain connects TRBV11-2 to TRBJ2-3, with TRBD2 as a possible D gene (6 bases). The CDR3 is 14 amino acids. With 4 bases removed from V and 4 bases from J, the gap between germline ends came to 12 bases. Germline V gives CDR1 SGHAT, CDR2 FQNNGV. CDR3 amino acids: CASSSSDSADTQYF. Here the CDR3 DNA reads TGTGCCAGCAGCTCTAGCGATTCGGCAGATACGCAGTATTTT.

V and J are TRBV6-8 and TRBJ2-3; weak D call: TRBD2 (5 bases). V shed 6 bases and J shed 4 bases, with 23 bases lying between them. The CDR3 length is 17 residues. The germline V gene has CDR1 MNHGY and CDR2 SAAAGT. CDR3 loop: CASRVISKRDPPDTQYF. The CDR3 nucleotides are TGTGCCAGCAGGGTCATCTCTAAGAGGGATCCCCCAGATACGCAGTATTTT.

The chain carries TRBV30 and TRBJ1-4; D remains unclear. Trimming pared 1 base from V and 6 bases from J, leaving 6 bases between. Germline V gives CDR1 GTSNPN, CDR2 SVGIG (reference sequence). There are 12 residues in the CDR3. The CDR3 here is CAWSAGDEKLFF. CDR3 sequence (DNA): TGTGCCTGGAGTGCCGGTGATGAAAAACTGTTTTTT.

The rearrangement links TRBV5-1 to TRBJ2-5; D is perhaps TRBD2 (6 bases). Germline V gene sequence: CDR1 SGHRS, CDR2 YFSETQ. The V end lost 0 bases, the J end lost 3 bases, and 9 bases lay between the germline ends. The CDR3 loop spans 14 amino acids. CDR3 amino acids: CASSLVGGKETQYF. DNA of the CDR3: TGCGCCAGCAGCTTGGTTGGGGGGAAAGAGACCCAGTACTTC. Full variable domain (missing parts from reference TRBV5-1 and TRBJ2-5): KAGVTQTPRYLIKTRGQQVTLSCSPISGHRSVSWYQQTPGQGLQFLFEYFSETQRNKGNFPGRFSGRQFSNSRSEMNVSTLELGDSALYLCASSLVGGKETQYFGPGTRLLVL.